The 26 T cell receptor beta chains given below trace back to one sample, sequenced in a study of blood T cell repertoires in COVID-19. Method: immunoSEQ multiplex PCR; TCRdb's copy keeps in-frame clones and lacks some. The sample holds more than 150,000 clones, approximately 86% seen once. Material for sequencing was peripheral blood. All receptors come from a man aged 65-85 years with active or convalescent COVID-19.

This rearrangement joins TRBV5-5 to TRBJ2-3; 10 bases fit TRBD2. The J segment lost 4 bases and the V segment lost 4 bases, leaving 6 bases of the junction unmatched. The CDR3 length is 15 residues. The germline V gene has CDR1 SGHKS and CDR2 YYEKEE (reference sequence). CDR3 in amino acids: CASSQAGGGADTQYF. The CDR3, as DNA: TGTGCCAGCAGCCAAGCGGGGGGGGGCGCAGATACGCAGTATTTT.

The chain employs TRBV6-5 and TRBJ1-1, with no clear D. Germline V gene sequence: CDR1 MNHEY, CDR2 SVGAGI. The CDR3 is made up of 13 amino acids. V was clipped by 5 bases and J by 0 bases, with 7 bases between them. CDR3: CASSIQLNTEAFF. The DNA for the CDR3 is TGTGCCAGCAGTATTCAGTTGAACACTGAAGCTTTCTTT.

V gene TRBV19 combines with J gene TRBJ1-5; TRBD1 matches 7 bases. Losses at the gene ends were 1 base for V and 2 bases for J; bases not matched to a gene: 5. The CDR3 sequence is 16 residues long. CDR1 and CDR2 (germline): LNHDA, SQIVND (reference sequence). The CDR3 coding sequence is TGTGCCAGTAGTATAGGGGGGCAGGGGGGCAATCAGCCCCAGCATTTT. Translated, it gives CASSIGGQGGNQPQHF.

The V and J genes are TRBV6-5 and TRBJ2-7; 9 nucleotides agree with TRBD1. The CDR3 length is 15 residues. V was clipped by 4 bases and J by 5 bases; unmatched bases: 9. Germline loops: CDR1 MNHEY, CDR2 SVGAGI. CDR3 in DNA: TGTGCCAGCAGTTGGAGCCGGGACAGGGTCCACGAGCAGTACTTC. Amino acids: CASSWSRDRVHEQYF.

The V and J genes are TRBV18 and TRBJ2-7; 10 bases align to TRBD2. The CDR3 is 15 residues long. Germline V CDR1 and CDR2: KGHSH, LQKENI. Unmatched junction bases numbered 4, after V lost 3 bases and J lost 2 bases. Here the CDR3 DNA reads TGTGCCAGCTCACCGCTAGCGGGAGAAGCCTACGAGCAGTACTTC. Translation: CASSPLAGEAYEQYF.

This rearrangement joins TRBV19 to TRBJ2-1; TRBD2 aligns across 7 bases. The germline V gene encodes CDR1 LNHDA and CDR2 SQIVND (reference sequence). The CDR3 contains 15 residues. Unmatched junction bases numbered 5, after V lost 6 bases and J lost 0 bases. This CDR3 is CASSRLAYSYNEQFF. The CDR3 nucleotides read TGTGCCAGTAGCCGACTAGCCTACTCCTACAATGAGCAGTTCTTC.

The genes are TRBV7-2 and TRBJ2-1; 16 positions agree with TRBD2. The V segment lost 3 bases and the J segment 6 bases; nucleotides outside the gene matches: 8. This CDR3 is 18 amino acids long. The germline gives CDR1 SGHTA, CDR2 FQGNSA. The CDR3, as DNA: TGTGCCAGCAGCTTCACCCTGGGACTAGCGGGAGGGCTCAATGAGCAGTTCTTC. It encodes CASSFTLGLAGGLNEQFF. Together with reference TRBV7-2 and TRBJ2-1, the CDR3 gives the full variable domain: GAGVSQSPSNKVTEKGKDVELRCDPISGHTALYWYRQSLGQGLEFLIYFQGNSAPDKSGLPSDRFSAERTGGSVSTLTIQRTQQEDSAVYLCASSFTLGLAGGLNEQFFGPGTRLTVL.

The sample holds one count of this clone. The V and J genes are TRBV5-1 and TRBJ2-5, with 7 positions matching TRBD2. The CDR3 is made up of 14 amino acids. V trimming: 0 bases; J trimming: 4 bases; junction bases outside the gene matches: 3. Germline CDR1 SGHRS, CDR2 YFSETQ. CDR3 nucleotide sequence: TGCGCCAGCAGCTTGGGTGCGGGGGTAGAGACCCAGTACTTC. Its translation: CASSLGAGVETQYF. The full variable domain, in which reference TRBV5-1 and TRBJ2-5 provide the parts outside the CDR3, is KAGVTQTPRYLIKTRGQQVTLSCSPISGHRSVSWYQQTPGQGLQFLFEYFSETQRNKGNFPGRFSGRQFSNSRSEMNVSTLELGDSALYLCASSLGAGVETQYFGPGTRLLVL.

CDR3 bases: TGTGCCAGCAGTTCGGCCGGGACAGGGGTGGATGGCTACACCTTC. It specifies CASSSAGTGVDGYTF. The V and J genes are TRBV28 and TRBJ1-2; the match to TRBD1 covers 10 bases. This CDR3 has 15 amino acids. J was trimmed by 6 bases and V by 4 bases; bases with no gene match: 8. Germline V gene data show CDR1 as MDHEN and CDR2 as SYDVKM.

The chain recombines TRBV19 with TRBJ2-3; 9 bases fit TRBD2. The CDR3 spans 15 residues. V lost 5 bases to trimming and J lost 2 bases; unmatched junction nucleotides: 5. Germline CDR1 LNHDA, CDR2 SQIVND (reference sequence). CDR3 in DNA: TGTGCCAGTAGTTTCCCTAGCGGGACCACAGATACGCAGTATTTT. Its protein product is CASSFPSGTTDTQYF.

The chain links TRBV11-2 to TRBJ1-1, with 10 bases fitting TRBD1. V lost 5 bases to trimming and J lost 3 bases; unmatched junction nucleotides: 3. This CDR3 has 14 residues. Looked up from germline, CDR1 is SGHAT and CDR2 is FQNNGV. This chain's CDR3 is CASSEGQGDTEAFF. For the CDR3, the DNA is TGTGCCAGCAGCGAAGGACAGGGGGACACTGAAGCTTTCTTT.

The chain combines TRBV6-5 with TRBJ2-7; 9 nucleotides line up with TRBD2. Germline V gene data show CDR1 as MNHEY and CDR2 as SVGAGI. The CDR3 extends over 14 amino acids. The ends lost 4 bases at V and 4 bases at J; junction bases unmatched: 5. In DNA, the CDR3 is TGTGCCAGCAGTTTACGCGGGGGGGCATACGAGCAGTACTTC. This translates into CASSLRGGAYEQYF.

This chain links TRBV12-3 or TRBV12-4 with TRBJ2-1; D might be TRBD2 (6 bases). The ends were cut back, 8 bases at V and 5 bases at J, with 10 bases in the middle. The length of the CDR3 is 12 residues. CDR3 residues: CASGTQHNEQFF. The DNA of the CDR3 is TGTGCCAGCGGGACTCAACACAATGAGCAGTTCTTC.

V and J are TRBV7-9 and TRBJ1-1; D gene ambiguous. CDR1 is SEHNR and CDR2 is FQNEAQ in the germline V gene (reference sequence). The V gene lost 7 bases and the J gene lost 0 bases, with 12 bases spanning the gap. The CDR3 is 14 residues long. CDR3 in DNA: TGTGCCAGCACCCCGGGTGTAATGAACACTGAAGCTTTCTTT. Protein sequence: CASTPGVMNTEAFF.

The CDR3 protein is CAISDQRGGSTDTQYF. CDR3 sequence (DNA): TGTGCCATCAGCGACCAGCGGGGGGGTAGCACAGATACGCAGTATTTT. The chain employs TRBV10-3 and TRBJ2-3; 10 bases fit TRBD2. J lost 0 bases, V lost 6 bases, and 6 bases had no gene match. CDR1 and CDR2 from the germline V gene are ENHRY and SYGVKD. The CDR3 sequence is 16 residues long.

This chain uses TRBV24-1 with TRBJ2-2; a possible D gene is TRBD2 (6 bases). The CDR3 length is 15 residues. The germline V and J ends were trimmed by 2 bases and 4 bases, with 10 bases remaining between them. Germline loops: CDR1 KGHDR, CDR2 SFDVKD. The DNA for the CDR3 is TGTGCCACCAGTGATTCCGGGACTTTCACCGGGGAGCTGTTTTTT. Its protein product is CATSDSGTFTGELFF.

J is TRBJ1-4 and V is TRBV5-1; a weak D match, TRBD1 (6 bases). Germline V gene lookup returns CDR1 SGHRS and CDR2 YFSETQ. The CDR3 runs to 14 residues. Trimming shortened V by 4 bases and J by 8 bases, and 15 bases separated the two germline ends. The CDR3 spells CASSPQGLGEKLFF. The CDR3 DNA reads as TGCGCCAGCAGCCCCCAGGGGCTGGGGGAAAAACTGTTTTTT.

The chain carries TRBV11-2 and TRBJ2-2, with D possibly being TRBD2 (6 bases). The V gene lost 1 base and the J gene lost 5 bases, with 8 bases spanning the gap. Germline lookup yields CDR1 SGHAT and CDR2 FQNNGV. This CDR3 is built from 14 residues. CDR3 DNA sequence: TGTGCCAGCAGCTTAGTCGCGGGGACCGGGGAGCTGTTTTTT. Protein sequence: CASSLVAGTGELFF. Supplemented by reference TRBV11-2 and TRBJ2-2, the full variable domain reads EAGVAQSPRYKIIEKRQSVAFWCNPISGHATLYWYQQILGQGPKLLIQFQNNGVVDDSQLPKDRFSAERLKGVDSTLKIQPAKLEDSAVYLCASSLVAGTGELFFGEGSRLTVL.

CDR3 in amino acids: CASSSTEGGTDTQYF. CDR3 coding DNA: TGTGCCAGCAGTTCCACCGAGGGTGGCACAGATACGCAGTATTTT. The chain joins TRBV27 to TRBJ2-3, with a possible D match to TRBD2 (5 bases). V was pared by 4 bases and J by 1 base, with 12 bases between. CDR3 length equals 15 residues. Germline lookup yields CDR1 MNHEY and CDR2 SMNVEV (reference sequence).

This chain joins TRBV5-1 and TRBJ1-6, with a weak D call TRBD1 (6 bases). This CDR3 is built from 14 residues. CDR1 is SGHRS and CDR2 is YFSETQ in the germline V gene. V was pared by 3 bases and J by 8 bases, with 12 bases between. The CDR3 sequence: CASSYWTADSPLHF. CDR3 DNA: TGCGCCAGCAGCTACTGGACAGCCGATTCACCCCTCCACTTT.

This clone showed up just once. The chain links TRBV4-2 to TRBJ1-6; tentative D call: TRBD1 (6 bases). This CDR3 is built from 15 residues. V lost 1 base and J 5 bases, leaving 9 bases between the germline ends. The germline V gene has CDR1 LGHNA and CDR2 YNFKEQ. The CDR3 DNA reads TGTGCCAGCAGCCAAGCACAGGGTAATAATTCACCCCTCCACTTT. Encoded protein: CASSQAQGNNSPLHF.

The rearrangement joins TRBV7-2 to TRBJ2-5; possibly TRBD1 for D (5 bases). Germline V CDR1 and CDR2: SGHTA, FQGNSA. The CDR3 has 13 residues. The ends were cut back, 3 bases at V and 3 bases at J, with 8 bases in the middle. The CDR3 nucleotides are TGTGCCAGCAGCTTCGGCAGGGAAGAGACCCAGTACTTC. It yields the protein CASSFGREETQYF.

The rearrangement joins TRBV7-9 to TRBJ2-1, with 7 positions matching TRBD2. The CDR3 is 12 residues long. The J segment lost 9 bases and the V segment lost 5 bases, leaving 4 bases of the junction unmatched. Germline V lookup: CDR1 SEHNR, CDR2 FQNEAQ (reference sequence). The CDR3 sequence: CASSETGGEQFF. The CDR3, as DNA: TGTGCCAGCAGCGAAACGGGGGGTGAGCAGTTCTTC.

V and J are TRBV6-5 and TRBJ1-2; D is perhaps TRBD1 (6 bases). Trimming took 0 bases from V and 2 from J, leaving 13 bases between them. CDR1 is MNHEY, CDR2 SVGAGI, per germline. This CDR3 comprises 16 residues. CDR3 nucleotide sequence: TGTGCCAGCAGTTACTCGAATTTTCAGGGGAACTATGGCTACACCTTC. Protein product: CASSYSNFQGNYGYTF.

The chain uses TRBV18 and TRBJ1-2; 7 nucleotides match TRBD1. From germline, CDR1 is KGHSH and CDR2 LQKENI. The CDR3 loop spans 14 amino acids. J lost 6 bases, V lost 3 bases, and 7 bases had no gene match. CDR3 residues: CASSPPGRGHGYTF. The CDR3 coding sequence is TGTGCCAGCTCACCCCCGGGTAGGGGGCATGGCTACACCTTC.

The chain has TRBV4-3 and TRBJ2-1, with 12 positions matching TRBD2. This CDR3 contains 15 residues. Germline-derived CDR1 and CDR2 are LGHNA and YSLEER. V shed 1 base and J 10 bases; nucleotides not matched to a gene: 5. The CDR3 bases are TGCGCCAGCAGCCAAGCTCTAGCGGGGGGGAGGGAGCAGTTCTTC. This encodes CASSQALAGGREQFF.